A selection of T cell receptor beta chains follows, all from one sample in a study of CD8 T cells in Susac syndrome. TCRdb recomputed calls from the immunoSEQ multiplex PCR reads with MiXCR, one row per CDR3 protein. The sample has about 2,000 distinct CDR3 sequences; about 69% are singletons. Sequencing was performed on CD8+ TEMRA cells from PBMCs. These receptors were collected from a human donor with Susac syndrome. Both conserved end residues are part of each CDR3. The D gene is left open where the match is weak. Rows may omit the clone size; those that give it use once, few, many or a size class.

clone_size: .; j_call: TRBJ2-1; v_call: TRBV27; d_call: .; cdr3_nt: TGTGCCAGCAGTCCCCTTTCCTACAATGAGCAGTTCTTC; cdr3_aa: CASSPLSYNEQFF
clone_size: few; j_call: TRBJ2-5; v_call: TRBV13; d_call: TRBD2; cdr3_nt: TGTGCCAGCAGATCAATAGGACTAGCGGACCAAGAGACCCAGTACTTC; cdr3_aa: CASRSIGLADQETQYF
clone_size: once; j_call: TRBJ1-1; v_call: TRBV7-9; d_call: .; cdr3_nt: TGTGCCAGCATCCCCCCCGGAGGCCCCCCGGCGGGCACTGAAGCTTTCTTT; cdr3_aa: CASIPPGGPPAGTEAFF
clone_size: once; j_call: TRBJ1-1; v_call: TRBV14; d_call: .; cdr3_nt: TGTGCCAGCAGCCAAGAAGCGTGGACTGAAGCTTTCTTT; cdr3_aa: CASSQEAWTEAFF
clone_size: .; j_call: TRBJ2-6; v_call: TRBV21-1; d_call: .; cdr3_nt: TGTGCCAGCAGCCAGAAGATGCTACAACAAAGTCGGGCCAACGTCCTGACTTTC; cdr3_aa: CASSQKMLQQSRANVLTF
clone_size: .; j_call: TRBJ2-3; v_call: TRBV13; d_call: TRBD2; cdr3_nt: TGTGCCAGCAGCTTGGAAAGCGGGGGGTCTGGAGATACGCGGTATTTT; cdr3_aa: CASSLESGGSGDTRYF
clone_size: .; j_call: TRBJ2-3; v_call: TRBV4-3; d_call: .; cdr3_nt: TGCGCCAGCAGCCAAGATTATGCGGAGGGGGCCTCAAGCACAGATACGCAGTATTTT; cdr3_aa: CASSQDYAEGASSTDTQYF
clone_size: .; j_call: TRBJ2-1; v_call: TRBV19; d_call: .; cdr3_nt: TGTGCCAGTAGCGAGAGGAGTTCCTACAATGAGCAGTTCTTC; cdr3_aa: CASSERSSYNEQFF
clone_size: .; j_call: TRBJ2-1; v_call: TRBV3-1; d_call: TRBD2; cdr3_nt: TGTGCCAGCAGCGGTCTTAGCGGGGACAATGAGCAGTTCTTC; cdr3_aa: CASSGLSGDNEQFF
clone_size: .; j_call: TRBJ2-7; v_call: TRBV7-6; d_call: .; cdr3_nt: TGTGCCAGCAGCTTAGACGGGCTAAAGTACGAGCAGTACTTC; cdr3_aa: CASSLDGLKYEQYF
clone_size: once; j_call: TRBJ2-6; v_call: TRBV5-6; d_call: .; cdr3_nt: TGTGCCAGCGGATGGTACAATAGGTCACAAAGTCGGGCCAACGTCCTGACTTTC; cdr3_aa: CASGWYNRSQSRANVLTF
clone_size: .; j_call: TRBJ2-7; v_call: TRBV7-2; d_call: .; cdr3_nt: TGCCCTGACCCTGCCATGGGCACCAGGCTCCTCCAGGCCTACGAGCAGTACTTC; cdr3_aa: CPDPAMGTRLLQAYEQYF
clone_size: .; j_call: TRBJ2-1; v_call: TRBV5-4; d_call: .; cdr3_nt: TGTGCCAGCAGCTTGCCTGCACAGGGAATTTATGAGCAGTTCTTC; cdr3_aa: CASSLPAQGIYEQFF
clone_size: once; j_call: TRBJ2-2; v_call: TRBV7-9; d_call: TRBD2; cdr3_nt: TGTGCCAGCAGGGGACTAGCGGGAGTTACCGGGGAGCTGTTTTTT; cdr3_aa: CASRGLAGVTGELFF
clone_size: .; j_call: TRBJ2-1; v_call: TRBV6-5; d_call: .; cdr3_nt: TGTGCCAGCACCTTAAGGGGGGCTTACAATGAGCAGTTCTTC; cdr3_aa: CASTLRGAYNEQFF
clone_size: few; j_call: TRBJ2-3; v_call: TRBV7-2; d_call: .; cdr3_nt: TGTGCCAGCAGCTGCCGAATATTAATTTGCGGTACGCAGTATTTT; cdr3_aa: CASSCRILICGTQYF
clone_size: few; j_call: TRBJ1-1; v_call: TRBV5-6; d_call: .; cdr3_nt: TGTGCCAGCAGCCATAGGAATAGTTGGGTGGGAGCTTTCTTT; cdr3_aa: CASSHRNSWVGAFF
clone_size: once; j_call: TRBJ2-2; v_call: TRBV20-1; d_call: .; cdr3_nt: TGCAGTGCTAGTTGGCGGGACACCGGGGAGCTGTTTTTT; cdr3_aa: CSASWRDTGELFF
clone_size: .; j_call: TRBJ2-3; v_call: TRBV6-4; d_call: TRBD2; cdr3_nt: TGTGCCAGCAGTGACTCGTCGGGGGGGTCAGATACGCAGTATTTT; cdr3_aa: CASSDSSGGSDTQYF
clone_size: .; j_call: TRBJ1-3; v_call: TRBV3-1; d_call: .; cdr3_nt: TGTGCCAGCAGCTACGCTAGTCATTTACACGCACGAAACACCATATATTTT; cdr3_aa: CASSYASHLHARNTIYF
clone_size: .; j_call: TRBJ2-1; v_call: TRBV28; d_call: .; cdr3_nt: TGTGCCAGCAGAGGGAGGAGAAACAATGAGCAGTTCTTC; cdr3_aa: CASRGRRNNEQFF
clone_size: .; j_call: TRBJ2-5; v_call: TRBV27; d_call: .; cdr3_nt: TGTGCCAGCAGTCGGGACACCTCGTCCAGCCAAGAGACCCAGTACTTC; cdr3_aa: CASSRDTSSSQETQYF
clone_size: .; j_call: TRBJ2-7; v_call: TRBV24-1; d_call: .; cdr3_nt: TGTGCCACCAGTGATCCGAGAATAGCGGCCTACGAGCAGTACTTC; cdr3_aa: CATSDPRIAAYEQYF
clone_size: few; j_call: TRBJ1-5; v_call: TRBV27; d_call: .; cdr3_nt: TGTGCCAGCAGTCCCCGGGCTAATAGCAATCAGCCCCAGCATTTT; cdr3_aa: CASSPRANSNQPQHF
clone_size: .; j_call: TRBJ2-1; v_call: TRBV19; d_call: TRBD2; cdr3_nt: TGTGCCAGTAGTACCGCGGGAGGCTACAATGAGCAGTTCTTC; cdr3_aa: CASSTAGGYNEQFF
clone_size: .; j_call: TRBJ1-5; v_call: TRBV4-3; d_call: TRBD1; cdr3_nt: TGCGCCAGCAGCCAAGTGTGGGACAGTGGTTATCAGCCCCAGCATTTT; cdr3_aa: CASSQVWDSGYQPQHF
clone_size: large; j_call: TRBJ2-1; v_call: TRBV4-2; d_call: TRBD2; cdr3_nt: TGTGCCAGCAGCCAAGATTTGGTAGCGGGTTACAATGAGCAGTTCTTC; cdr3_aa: CASSQDLVAGYNEQFF
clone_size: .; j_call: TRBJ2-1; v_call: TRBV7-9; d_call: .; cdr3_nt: TGTGCCAGCGGGCTCTCTAACAATGAGCAGTTCTTC; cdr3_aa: CASGLSNNEQFF